This entry describes one TCR beta chain. The antigen it recognizes is unknown. It has no much larger one-base neighbor in the sample; base qualities were not kept. The treatment or condition label on this specimen signifies: in vitro stimulation with specific CMV peptide epitopes to enrich CMV-specific T cells. The CDR3 goes from the cysteine to the phenylalanine over 18 residues. This entry keeps only the CDR3 DNA: 54 bases, framed from base 1. According to the germline V gene, CDR1 reads MGHRA and CDR2 reads YSYEKL. Here V drops 1 base and J drops 0 bases, and the junction holds 9 bases not matched to any gene. Instrument used: Illumina HiSeq 1500. TCRdb ran its own pipeline on the public reads, namely fastp trimming at Q25 and MiXCR clone calling, and kept in-frame beta chains. Each CDR3 protein gets just one entry, which takes the most common genes and DNA from the rows behind it. In all, the sample holds 400,000 to 600,000 distinct CDR3 sequences, and about 42% of those were seen once. Roughly two fifths of the sample is taken by the ten largest.

This sample was included in a study of T cell repertoires in cytomegalovirus infection (dated by TCRdb to between 2018 and 2020). Background for the entire study: The peptide stimulations were aimed at well-studied HLA-B-restricted epitopes as well as recently identified HLA-C-restricted CMV epitopes, whose presentation resists viral immunomodulation. Because public TCR beta signatures pointed to carriage of CMV infection together with the matching HLA type, the HLA type of each donor mattered for the analysis.

What the authors observed across the whole study: In both this cohort and an independent cohort of 352 donors, the cumulative frequency of public TCR beta family members distinguished carriers of CMV infection plus the relevant HLA type. The ex vivo response was dominated by HLA-C-restricted CMV-specific TCR beta clonotypes, which also provided the single most frequent clonotype in two of eight donors.

This clonotype was obtained from a human donor in good health (CMV status not recorded). Some clones in this sample may be carry-over from other donors' samples. Sequences were derived from cultured PBMCs, sampled from culture after CMV antigen stimulation. The rearranged chain carries TRBV4-1 and TRBJ2-1; TRBD2 agrees with 7 junctional bases. The CDR3 corresponds to CASSQAFWRGSSYNEQFF. The base sequence is TGCGCCAGCAGCCAAGCCTTCTGGCGCGGGAGCTCCTACAATGAGCAGTTCTTC.